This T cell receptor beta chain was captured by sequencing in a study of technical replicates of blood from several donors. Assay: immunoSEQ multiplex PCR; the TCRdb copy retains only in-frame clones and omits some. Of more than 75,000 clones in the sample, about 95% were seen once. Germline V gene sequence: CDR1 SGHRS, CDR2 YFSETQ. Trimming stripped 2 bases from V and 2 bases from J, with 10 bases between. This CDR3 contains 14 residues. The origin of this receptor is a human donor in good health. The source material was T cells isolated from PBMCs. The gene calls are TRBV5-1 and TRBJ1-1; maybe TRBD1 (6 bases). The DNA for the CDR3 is TGCGCCAGCAGCTTCAGGACAGCTAACACTGAAGCTTTCTTT. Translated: CASSFRTANTEAFF.